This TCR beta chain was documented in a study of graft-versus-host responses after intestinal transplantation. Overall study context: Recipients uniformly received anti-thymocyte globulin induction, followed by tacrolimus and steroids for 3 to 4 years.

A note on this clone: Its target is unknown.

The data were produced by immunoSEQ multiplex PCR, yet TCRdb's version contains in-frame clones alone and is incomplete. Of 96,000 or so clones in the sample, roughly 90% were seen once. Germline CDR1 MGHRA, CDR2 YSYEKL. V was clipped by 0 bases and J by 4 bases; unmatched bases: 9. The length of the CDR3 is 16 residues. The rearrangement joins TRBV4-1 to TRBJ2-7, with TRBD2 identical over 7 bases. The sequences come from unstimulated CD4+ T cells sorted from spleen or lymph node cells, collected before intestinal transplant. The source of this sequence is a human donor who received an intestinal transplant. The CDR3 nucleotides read TGCGCCAGCAGCCAAGAATTCGCGGGGGATGTATACGAGCAGTACTTC. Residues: CASSQEFAGDVYEQYF.